This T cell receptor (beta chain) comes out of a study of cytomegalovirus exposure and HLA in healthy donors (dated by TCRdb to 2017 to 2019). In terms of the full investigation: According to an earlier analysis of several hundred of the donors, about 179 million T cells yielded 117 million unique TCR beta sequences and around 300 Gb of sequence data. On average, roughly 250,000 unique TCR beta nucleotide sequences were sequenced per donor among 300 to 500 genotyped donors of the cohort, with roughly 18% of those sequences being non-productive. Genome-wide SNP genotypes for about 65% of the roughly 670 donors were used in a later genetic analysis, which treated that subset as a discovery cohort. Donor age, sex, ethnicity and CMV serostatus were collected together with the repertoire data. An earlier analysis of several hundred of the donors used high-throughput TCR beta sequencing to judge whether each TCR beta V gene segment behaved as functional or pseudogenic. About five DR-DQ haplotypes were treated as single units for association and clustering because of strong linkage in the cohort. Roughly 300 gigabases of sequencing data and roughly 80 million unique TCR sequences made up an early release that covered under 750 HLA-typed donors. The number of typed donors differed by locus: roughly 629-640 for A, B, C, DRB1 and DQB1; 500 to 550 for DQA1; 606 for DPA1; and about 450 for DPB1. HLA typing covered class I and class II loci at four-digit resolution. In a later analysis, previously published TCR beta repertoires from 550 to 750 donors were re-analyzed and high-resolution HLA genotyping was added so that TCR occurrence patterns could be studied. The study used immunosequencing to profile the T cell repertoires of approximately 630 subjects and linked those repertoires to cytomegalovirus serostatus. The genetic ancestry cluster associated with self-reported Caucasian donors included 81% of the 350 to 500 genotyped donors. The aim of the study was to test whether cataloging public T cell receptors could identify signatures of past pathogen exposure. All discovery cohort repertoires had been generated on a single sequencing platform. Rather than drawing on any new phenotypic data, the later analysis identified candidate immune exposures from TCR beta sequences and the way those sequences occurred across donors. To predict cytomegalovirus infection status, the study brought together high-throughput TCR immunosequencing, statistical association of individual TCRs with disease status, and machine learning. Besides the first cohort of more than 650 subjects, a separate validation cohort made up of roughly 120 different subjects was used. Results and caveats for the whole study, not just this receptor: Sequencing depth was assumed to be roughly uniform across donors in the presence/absence analyses, though that assumption may not hold. The sequencing pipeline was judged likely to have produced a cluster of highly shared sequence variants as a technical artifact. Correlated functional status among segregating V segments might be attributable to linkage disequilibrium, but an unknown experimental factor could not be ruled out. It was suggested by the authors that the approach could potentially be generalized to other disease states and immunological phenotypes. A later analysis found that most CMV-associated TCR beta chains appeared HLA-restricted, with HLA associations seemingly driven largely by CMV exposure. Some IMGT-functional V segments, including TRBV6-2 and TRBV6-3, could not be distinguished by the 87-base-pair reads and were therefore excluded. While some public TCRs were present in many individuals, most TCR sequences turned up only very rarely across donors. When HLA alleles, especially DR and DQ, strongly co-occurred, TCR associations were difficult to assign to individual alleles. In a later analysis, several top co-occurrence clusters were reported to appear linked to parvovirus B19, influenza, CMV and Epstein-Barr virus. Because counts were too low, some 16 rarely observed V segments, including chromosome 9 orphons, were excluded from the earlier analysis of roughly 580 of the donors. Compared with equally common non-associated chains, HLA-associated TCR beta chains in a later analysis were more clonally expanded and had lower generation probabilities. Three of the identified cytomegalovirus-associated TCR beta chains were confirmed in vitro to be specific for cytomegalovirus antigens. In the study, about 150 TCR beta chains were listed as associated with cytomegalovirus. A later analysis found that TCR association rates varied across HLA loci, with DRB1 alleles showing the most associated TCRs and HLA-C alleles the fewest. In both the original and validation cohorts, the classifier was reported to diagnose cytomegalovirus status with high specificity and sensitivity. In an earlier analysis of about 550 of the donors, most TCR beta V segments were observed in productive rearrangements about 87% or about 30% of the time, broadly matching IMGT annotations. In a later genetic analysis, fewer N-insertions in productive TCRs were reported among donors in an Asian-associated ancestry cluster than the approximately 710-donor mean. This cohort had only TCR beta chains sequenced, and the lack of alpha or paired-chain data limited which features could be detected. A further reported finding was that TCR beta sequences accurately predicted the HLA-A and HLA-B alleles for most subjects in the first cohort. CMV serostatus was the only immune exposure information available for the cohort. An association between a missense DCLRE1C variant and V-gene and J-gene trimming of TCR beta chains was found in a later genetic analysis and replicated in an independent cohort. HLA typing was unavailable for some donors at each locus, so association tests used only the typed subset. Specific HLA alleles were associated with about 17,000 TCR beta sequences at a false discovery rate of 0.05 in a later analysis.

The cohort consisted of hundreds of healthy bone marrow donors. At the time of sampling, all cohort members were nominally healthy, though unrecorded immune exposures were likely present. The donor tested CMV seropositive, placing the donor among the 310 or so seropositive members of the cohort. Every donor gave a peripheral blood sample, and the peripheral blood mononuclear cells from that sample were used for TCR beta sequencing. The Qiagen DNeasy Blood Extraction Kit was used to extract genomic DNA from the blood cell samples. The CDR3 has 20 amino acids, counting the end cysteine and phenylalanine. Solely the CDR3 DNA is kept, with 60 bases framed from the first base. V trim: 0 bases; J trim: 6 bases; unmatched bases: 13. The germline V gene sets CDR1 to ENHRY and CDR2 to SYGVKD. The library came from the immunoSEQ multiplex PCR assay. For the multiplex PCR, a mixture combining 60 forward primers for TCR Vbeta segments and 13 reverse primers for TCR Jbeta segments was used. Amplification of the CDR3 region of rearranged TCR beta genes was performed with a multiplex PCR assay on genomic DNA. On the Illumina HiSeq System, the amplified TCR beta libraries were sequenced as 87-base-pair reads. As for the authors' bioinformatics: A later analysis tallied 75 million to 95 million unique TCR beta chains across the 666 repertoires, and approximately 12 million of those chains were shared by two or more donors. Raw reads were error-corrected and collapsed into unique sequences with a nearest-neighbor algorithm that merged closely related sequences to remove PCR and sequencing errors. Alignment of CDR3 sequences to IMGT reference sequences was used to assign V, D and J gene segments. For a sequence to be retained, a match of at least six nucleotides to both a V gene segment and a J gene segment was required. Rearrangements were classified as productive when the CDR3 lacked stop codons and remained in frame with V and J, and all other rearrangements were classified as non-productive. CDR3 was defined by IMGT convention, running from the second conserved V-encoded cysteine to the conserved J-encoded phenylalanine. In an earlier analysis of around 540 of the donors, sequences lacking an unambiguous match to a single V gene segment were excluded. An earlier analysis of just under 600 of the donors called V segments functional above 56.7% productive rearrangements and segregating when the between-donor standard deviation exceeded 5%. A statistical classification framework was built for diagnosing cytomegalovirus status from the catalog of TCR beta chain sequences. A later analysis assigned V and J genes by comparing TCR nucleotide sequences with IMGT/GENE-DB human TR gene sequences. In a later analysis, CDR3 sequences and most-parsimonious VDJ recombination scenarios were assigned using the TCRdist pipeline. In a later analysis, each TCR beta chain was defined by its CDR3 amino acid sequence together with its V-gene family, and reads without a unique V-gene family were excluded. As a way to deal with suspected cross-contamination and a sequencing artifact, a later analysis dropped over 550 nucleotide sequences that were highly shared and had low generation probability. A later analysis calculated a clonal expansion index for each public chain from normalized within-repertoire ranks of inferred template counts. A later analysis computed generation probabilities with a VDJ recombination model fitted to out-of-frame rearrangements, and checked the results against IGoR. In a later analysis, TCR-TCR, TCR-HLA and TCR-CMV co-occurrence was scored with hypergeometric tests, and a repertoire-size bias correction was applied to TCR pairs. A later analysis estimated false discovery rates by permuting HLA or CMV assignments 20 times. In a later analysis, co-occurring TCRs were grouped using DBSCAN, and TCRdist sequence similarity was added for clustering within HLA-allele-positive subsets. Repertoires with fewer than 30,000 or more than 120,000 public chains were left out of co-occurrence clustering, as were roughly five repertoires with anomalous nucleotide sharing. In TCRdb, the immuneACCESS table is reduced to in-frame sequences with V and J assigned. These tables do not hold every clone; where another copy was compared, an unresolved V gene accounts for under half, and the others remain unexplained. The DNA was the basis for D and trimming; V, J and clone size are from that table. The sample table lists approximately 160,000 clones, roughly 85% of them with a count of one. The ten largest clones capture about 9.7% of the sample.

Worth noting for this clone: What antigen it recognizes has not been identified. Qualities for individual bases were not recorded, and no much larger clone is one base off.

The source of this sequence is a man aged 18-30 years in good health and CMV-seropositive. The chain joins TRBV10-3 to TRBJ2-1; TRBD2 lines up with 14 middle nucleotides. Sequencing used PBMCs. The CDR3 corresponds to CAISESTTSGRARDLNEQFF. The base sequence is TGTGCCATCAGTGAGTCGACGACTAGCGGGAGGGCCCGGGATCTCAATGAGCAGTTCTTC.